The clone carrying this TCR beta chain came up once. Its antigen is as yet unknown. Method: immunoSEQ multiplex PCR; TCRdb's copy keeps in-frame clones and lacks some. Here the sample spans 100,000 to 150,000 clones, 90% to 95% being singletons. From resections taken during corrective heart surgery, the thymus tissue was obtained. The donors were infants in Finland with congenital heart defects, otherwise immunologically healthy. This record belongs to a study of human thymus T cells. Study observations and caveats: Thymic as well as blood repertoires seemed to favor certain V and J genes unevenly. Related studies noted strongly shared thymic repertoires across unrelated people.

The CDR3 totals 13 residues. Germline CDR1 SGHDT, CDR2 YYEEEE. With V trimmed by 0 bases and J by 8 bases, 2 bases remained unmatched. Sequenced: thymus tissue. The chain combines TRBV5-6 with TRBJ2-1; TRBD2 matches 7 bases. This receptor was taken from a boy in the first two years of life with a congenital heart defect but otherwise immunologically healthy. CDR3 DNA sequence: TGTGCCAGCAGCTTGGCAGCGGGGCATGAGCAGTTCTTC. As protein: CASSLAAGHEQFF.